This T cell receptor (beta chain) was identified during a study of blood T cells in healthy people across ages. Trimming left V 7 bases short and J 4 bases short, with 14 bases between. This CDR3 is 14 amino acids long. Germline V gene data show CDR1 as SNHLY and CDR2 as FYNNEI. For the second PCR, which ran for roughly 7 to 11 cycles, a sample-barcoded 5' primer and a J-beta primer mix were used. TCRdb independently ran MiXCR on the 5' RACE reads; one entry per CDR3 protein. The sample carries around 2 million distinct CDR3 sequences, roughly two fifths recorded once. The sequence was collected from a human donor in good health. The chain uses TRBV2 and TRBJ1-5, with D possibly TRBD1 on 5 matching bases. The sequenced sample consisted of blood. The CDR3 coding sequence is TGTGCCAGCAATTCGGGAGGGGATAATCAGCCCCAGCATTTT. Protein: CASNSGGDNQPQHF.